The next 23 T cell receptor beta chains were all read from a single sample in a study of blood T cells in healthy people across ages. The use of a sample-barcoded 5' primer and a J-beta primer mix characterized a second PCR of about 7 to 12 cycles. TCRdb re-derived calls from the 5' RACE reads in MiXCR, one entry per CDR3 protein. The table lists more than 800,000 distinct CDR3 sequences, more than 25% of them singletons. Sequencing input: blood. These receptors all stem from a woman older than 75 in good health.

The chain combines TRBV10-3 with TRBJ2-1; 8 positions match TRBD1. The DNA end lines up better with TRBJ2-7; the J call may be wrong. Germline loops: CDR1 ENHRY, CDR2 SYGVKD. CDR3 length: 18 residues. The chain's CDR3 is CAISGDVRQGSHYNEQYF. CDR3 bases: TGTGCCATCAGTGGTGACGTAAGACAGGGGAGCCATTACAATGAGCAGTACTTC.

This clonotype was counted between two and nine times. The V gene is TRBV20-1, the J gene TRBJ2-3; possibly TRBD1 or TRBD2 for D (6 bases each). Germline V lookup: CDR1 DFQATT, CDR2 SNEGSKA (reference sequence). V was pared by 5 bases and J by 1 base, with 13 bases between. The CDR3 spans 14 residues. The CDR3 spells CSAYHREGTDTQYF. CDR3 DNA: TGCAGTGCTTACCACAGGGAGGGCACAGATACGCAGTATTTT.

This clonotype was observed a single time. A read error may be the cause here, since a much bigger clone is one base away. The J gene is TRBJ1-4, the V gene TRBV7-2; no clear D. Trimming pared 2 bases from V and 7 bases from J, leaving 11 bases between. Germline CDR1 is SGHTA and CDR2 is FQGNSA. This CDR3 contains 14 residues. CDR3 bases: TGTGCCAGCAGCTTACTGAGGGTTGGTGAAAAACTGTTTTTT. Protein: CASSLLRVGEKLFF. Combining the CDR3 with reference TRBV7-2 and TRBJ1-4 gives the whole variable domain GAGVSQSPSNKVTEKGKDVELRCDPISGHTALYWYRQSLGQGLEFLIYFQGNSAPDKSGLPSDRFSAERTGGSVSTLTIQRTQQEDSAVYLCASSLLRVGEKLFFGSGTQLSVL.

There are a few counts of this clonotype. The V gene is TRBV20-1, the J gene TRBJ2-1, with TRBD2 identical over 9 bases. Germline values: CDR1 DFQATT, CDR2 SNEGSKA (reference sequence). The J segment lost 3 bases and the V segment lost 3 bases, leaving 3 bases of the junction unmatched. CDR3 size: 14 residues. The CDR3 bases are TGCAGTGCTAGTGATAGCGGGGGCTACAATGAGCAGTTCTTC. Its translation is CSASDSGGYNEQFF.

This clonotype was counted at least ten times. J is TRBJ2-2 and V is TRBV6-2 or TRBV6-3; 11 bases fit TRBD2. The CDR3 covers 17 residues. V shed 0 bases and J 5 bases; nucleotides not matched to a gene: 5. Germline V gene lookup returns CDR1 MNHEY and CDR2 SVGEGT. The CDR3 sequence is CASSYSPSGGPTGELFF. CDR3 DNA sequence: TGTGCCAGCAGTTACTCGCCTAGCGGGGGGCCGACCGGGGAGCTGTTTTTT.

J is TRBJ2-2 and V is TRBV28; 8 bases map to TRBD2. Germline CDR1 and CDR2: MDHEN and SYDVKM. The CDR3 extends over 16 amino acids. V gave up 6 bases and J gave up 6 bases; unmatched junction bases: 12. This CDR3 reads CASSTIGRAAPGELFF. DNA for the CDR3: TGTGCCAGCAGCACTATCGGGAGGGCTGCACCCGGGGAGCTGTTTTTT. Looking up the rest from reference TRBV28 and TRBJ2-2 gives the full variable domain: DVKVTQSSRYLVKRTGEKVFLECVQDMDHENMFWYRQDPGLGLRLIYFSYDVKMKEKGDIPEGYSVSREKKERFSLILESASTNQTSMYLCASSTIGRAAPGELFFGEGSRLTVL.

Many counts were recorded for this clonotype. The gene calls are TRBV7-2 and TRBJ1-6, with D tentatively TRBD1 (5 bases). Germline lookup yields CDR1 SGHTA and CDR2 FQGNSA. The CDR3 is 15 residues long. V lost 3 bases, J lost 4 bases, and 10 bases lay in between. For the CDR3, the DNA is TGTGCCAGCAGCTTCGAAACAGGTTATAATTCACCCCTCCACTTT. Amino acids: CASSFETGYNSPLHF.

The V and J genes are TRBV10-3 and TRBJ2-1, with 9 bases that match TRBD1. The end of the DNA is better explained by TRBJ2-7, so the J call may be wrong. This CDR3 has 12 residues. Germline-derived CDR1 and CDR2 are ENHRY and SYGVKD. CDR3 in DNA: TGTGCCAGCCCCGGACAGGGGAACGAGCAGTACTTC. Its translation is CASPGQGNEQYF.

Concerning this clonotype itself: The junction differs from germline at one of its ends, possibly a read error. This sequence joins TRBV9 and TRBJ2-3; D remains unclear. The V gene's germline CDR1 is SGDLS and CDR2 YYNGEE. The CDR3 sequence is 14 residues long. This chain's CDR3 is CAGSAGDGTDTQYF. In nucleotides, the CDR3 is TGTGCCGGCAGCGCAGGCGATGGCACAGATACGCAGTATTTT.

This clonotype has at least ten counts. The J gene is TRBJ1-2, the V gene TRBV20-1, with 8 positions matching TRBD1. The CDR3 has 13 amino acids. Per the germline V gene, CDR1 is DFQATT and CDR2 is SNEGSKA (reference sequence). Trimming removed 8 bases from V and 2 bases from J; junction bases left unmatched: 7. CDR3 coding DNA: TGCAGTCCCCGGGGACAGGCAAACTATGGCTACACCTTC. This sequence encodes CSPRGQANYGYTF.

V is TRBV27 and J is TRBJ2-1; TRBD1 might be the D (6 bases). Trimming stripped 4 bases from V and 8 bases from J, with 12 bases between. The CDR3 covers 13 residues. Germline-derived CDR1 and CDR2 are MNHEY and SMNVEV (reference sequence). CDR3 loop: CASSSNRVHEQFF. The CDR3 DNA reads TGTGCCAGCAGTTCAAACAGGGTCCATGAGCAGTTCTTC.

This sequence joins TRBV4-1 and TRBJ2-6, with no clear D. The CDR3 has 17 amino acids. Germline V gives CDR1 MGHRA, CDR2 YSYEKL. V lost 2 bases and J 0 bases, leaving 11 bases between the germline ends. DNA for the CDR3: TGCGCCAGCAGCCAACCAGCTGATGGCTCTGGGGCCAACGTCCTGACTTTC. Translation: CASSQPADGSGANVLTF.

This clonotype was recorded many times. The chain carries TRBV20-1 and TRBJ2-7; D is perhaps TRBD1 or TRBD2 (5 bases each). The CDR3 length is 15 residues. The V gene lost 3 bases and the J gene lost 8 bases, with 23 bases spanning the gap. Germline-derived CDR1 and CDR2 are DFQATT and SNEGSKA (reference sequence). The CDR3 sequence: CSASPPRDGVRQQYF. CDR3 nucleotides: TGCAGTGCTAGTCCTCCTAGGGACGGAGTGCGTCAGCAGTACTTC.

In its sample, this clonotype was seen many times. V usage is TRBV2 and J usage is TRBJ1-5; D gene uncertain. The ends were cut back, 7 bases at V and 0 bases at J, with 4 bases in the middle. In germline, CDR1 is SNHLY, CDR2 FYNNEI. This CDR3 has 12 amino acids. CDR3 bases: TGTGCCAGCACCCTTAGCAATCAGCCCCAGCATTTT. Translation gives CASTLSNQPQHF.

This rearrangement joins TRBV5-6 to TRBJ1-2; tentatively, D is TRBD1 (5 bases). CDR3 length: 14 residues. V lost 3 bases to trimming and J lost 4 bases, with 13 bases between them. CDR1 SGHDT and CDR2 YYEEEE come from the germline V gene. The CDR3 sequence: CASSWDGASYGYTF. The CDR3 DNA sequence: TGTGCCAGCAGCTGGGATGGGGCCTCCTATGGCTACACCTTC.

This clonotype was observed many times. The rearrangement uses TRBV7-9 and TRBJ2-4, with D perhaps TRBD2 (6 bases). This CDR3 region has 12 residues. Germline CDR1 is SEHNR and CDR2 is FQNEAQ (reference sequence). V lost 1 base and J 14 bases, leaving 12 bases between the germline ends. The CDR3 sequence is CASSLVTGVEYF. The CDR3 DNA sequence: TGTGCCAGCAGCTTAGTGACGGGGGTGGAGTACTTC.

The table lists this clonotype with many counts. The rearrangement links TRBV18 to TRBJ2-1; D perhaps matches TRBD1 (5 bases). Trimming took off 3 bases at V and 3 bases at J, with 6 bases between the two ends. CDR1 is KGHSH, CDR2 LQKENI, per germline. This CDR3 contains 13 residues. The chain's CDR3 is CASSPDNYNEQFF. The CDR3 bases are TGTGCCAGCTCACCGGACAACTACAATGAGCAGTTCTTC.

This clonotype appeared a few times. The junction does not match germline at one end; this may be a read error. This rearrangement joins TRBV5-1 to TRBJ2-3, with 7 bases matching TRBD2. Germline loops: CDR1 SGHRS, CDR2 YFSETQ. This CDR3 spans 15 amino acids. The CDR3 region has the DNA TGCGCCGGCAGCTTGGCCAGCCGGGGGGCAGATACGCAGTATTTT. Amino acids: CAGSLASRGADTQYF. Full variable domain (missing parts from reference TRBV5-1 and TRBJ2-3): KAGVTQTPRYLIKTRGQQVTLSCSPISGHRSVSWYQQTPGQGLQFLFEYFSETQRNKGNFPGRFSGRQFSNSRSEMNVSTLELGDSALYLCAGSLASRGADTQYFGPGTRLTVL.

The chain employs TRBV9 and TRBJ2-3, with 7 bases lining up with TRBD2. V was clipped by 0 bases and J by 2 bases; unmatched bases: 3. The CDR3 is 15 residues long. Per germline, CDR1 SGDLS and CDR2 YYNGEE. This CDR3 reads CASSVGLADTDTQYF. The CDR3, as DNA: TGTGCCAGCAGCGTAGGTCTAGCGGACACAGATACGCAGTATTTT. The variable domain in full, with the rest retrieved from reference TRBV9 and TRBJ2-3, is DSGVTQTPKHLITATGQRVTLRCSPRSGDLSVYWYQQSLDQGLQFLIQYYNGEERAKGNILERFSAQQFPDLHSELNLSSLELGDSALYFCASSVGLADTDTQYFGPGTRLTVL.

The chain is built from TRBV12-3 or TRBV12-4 and TRBJ2-2, with a possible D match to TRBD2 (6 bases). Trimming cost V 5 bases and J 3 bases, with 7 bases left between them. The CDR3 is made up of 13 amino acids. The CDR3 reads CASSRDYTGELFF. The CDR3 DNA sequence: TGTGCCAGCAGTAGGGACTACACCGGGGAGCTGTTTTTT.

This clonotype appeared many times. This chain uses TRBV12-3 or TRBV12-4 with TRBJ2-7; 8 bases align to TRBD1. Trimming took 5 bases from V and 3 from J; bases not matched to a gene: 9. CDR3 length: 15 amino acids. CDR3 bases: TGTGCCAGCAGTCTGCGGACAGGGTCCCTCTACGAGCAGTACTTC. This encodes CASSLRTGSLYEQYF.

This clonotype has just a few counts. The CDR3 is CAHGWQRGGGTQYF. In DNA, the CDR3 is TGTGCCCACGGATGGCAGCGGGGGGGCGGTACGCAGTATTTT. V usage is TRBV30 and J usage is TRBJ2-3; TRBD2 aligns across 10 bases. The germline V gene has CDR1 GTSNPN and CDR2 SVGIG (reference sequence). CDR3 size: 14 residues. V lost 8 bases and J lost 8; bases outside the gene matches: 13.

This clonotype turned up a few times. The chain combines TRBV12-3 or TRBV12-4 with TRBJ2-7; the D is unclear. V dropped 6 bases and J dropped 7 bases, with 19 bases sitting between them. The CDR3 totals 14 residues. The CDR3 DNA reads as TGTGCCAGCAGGGACGGCCGGTCCTACAATGAGCAGTACTTC. Residues: CASRDGRSYNEQYF.